Sequencing of this T cell receptor (beta chain) was carried out in a study of T cell responses to AZD1222 COVID-19 vaccine (dated by TCRdb to the early 2020s). Background for the entire study: Because spike-specific TCR depth and breadth did not differ between the two schedules, AZD1222 recipients who got a second dose at roughly 4 weeks were pooled with those who got a second dose at roughly 12 weeks. TCR sequencing was performed for about 250 trial participants, of whom roughly 200 were given two doses of AZD1222 and around 25 were given two doses of MenACWY control vaccine. Trial participants were enrolled into age subgroups of 18-55, 56-69 and 70-plus years, which contained approximately 150, 28 and 58 TCR-sequenced participants, respectively. What the research found in general, with its limitations: Conclusions about previously exposed vaccinees are limited because only six or seven AZD1222 recipients were SARS-CoV-2 seropositive at baseline. Reportedly, close to half of the unique spike-specific TCRs recognized epitopes lying outside the regions that are mutated in the B.1.351 and B.1.1.7 variants. Because no samples from the day 14 peak response were available, repertoires could be characterized only after the peak T cell response. Participants were mostly white British and included more females than males, and it was suggested by the authors that clonal diversity may have been underestimated. The vaccine-associated CD4 TCRs covered the entire spike protein, and the dominant responses fell in regions 160-218 and 743-854. A significant rise in spike-specific TCR breadth and depth was observed after two AZD1222 doses relative to day 0 and relative to MenACWY recipients. The 56-69-year group was small, and its depth increase did not reach significance, likely because of low power.

In the paper's terms, the time point label means: baseline before first vaccination. Vaccinee samples came from UK trials COV001 and COV002, including a single-blind randomized controlled phase 2/3 trial of AZD1222 (ChAdOx1 nCoV-19) in healthy adults. For TCRbeta chain sequencing, PBMC samples from trial participants were taken at day 0 and at day 28 after the second dose. Comments on this clone: Its antigen is currently not known. No base quality information exists; no much larger clone differs at one position.

The CDR3 regions of human TCRbeta chains were analyzed by immunosequencing. Per the authors' processing: TCRs in the repertoires were matched against a reference library of SARS-CoV-2-specific TCRs that had been generated with the MIRA antigen-specificity platform. Breadth meant the fraction of unique TCRs that were SARS-CoV-2-associated, whereas depth meant the fraction of total T cells that were SARS-CoV-2-associated. Each spike-specific TCR was assigned to its reactive spike region and to a CD4 or CD8 class using the MIRA data. Log10-transformed breadth and depth values were compared by one-way ANOVA with Sidak's multiple comparisons tests. TCRdb retrieved this table from immuneACCESS and kept in-frame rearrangements only. Not all clones are present; in checked studies, unresolved V genes account for under half, and no reason is known for the remainder. The V and J calls and clone size were taken over from that table, and D and trimming were inferred from the DNA. The sample records about 180,000 clones, 91% of which are singletons. The ten largest make up under 2.5% of the sample.

The germline V gene yields SGHTS for CDR1 and YDEGEE for CDR2. Unmatched junction bases come to 7, with V trimmed by 4 bases and J by 5 bases. From its cysteine to its phenylalanine, the CDR3 spans 15 amino acids. CDR3 DNA is the only sequence kept; it has 45 bases, read in frame from the first base. This sequence uses TRBV5-8 and TRBJ2-2; TRBD2 agrees with 8 junctional bases. The sequencing used peripheral blood, collected on day 0 of AZD1222 vaccination. The sequence was collected from an adult in good health. The sequence in DNA is TGTGCCAGCAGCACCAGCGGGGGCTGGACCGGGGAGCTGTTTTTT. This is translated as CASSTSGGWTGELFF.